Each of the 30 T cell receptor beta chains below was sequenced from the same sample in a study of vaccination and CD4 T cells after COVID-19. Their target antigens are unknown. Sequencing of the DNA from cultured CD4+ T cells was carried out with the Oncomine TCR Beta short-read assay. TCRdb re-analysed the PCR reads in MiXCR, keeping a single row per CDR3 protein. The sample includes around 8,000 distinct CDR3 sequences, under 60% seen only once; the top ten take roughly 17%. Treatment indicated: roughly 10-day PBMC culture with coronavirus spike peptide pools or control peptides (ViraFEST assay). Harvesting of the unexposed donor's CD4+ T cells predated the COVID-19 pandemic (2011-2018). The sequenced sample was CD4+ T cells from blood, cultured in vitro. These receptors were collected from a human donor in good health.

This clonotype was seen a single time. The gene calls are TRBV7-9 and TRBJ1-1, with D perhaps matching TRBD1 (6 bases). V was pared by 5 bases and J by 3 bases, with 13 bases between. The CDR3 length is 14 residues. Germline CDR1 reads SEHNR; CDR2 reads FQNEAQ (reference sequence). The CDR3 sequence: CASSNAGQHTEAFF. As DNA, the CDR3 is TGTGCCAGCAGCAACGCAGGACAGCACACTGAAGCTTTCTTT.

Only a few counts were recorded for this clonotype. This chain uses TRBV12-3 or TRBV12-4 with TRBJ1-2; D is ambiguous. Trimming shortened V by 5 bases and J by 7 bases, and 14 bases separated the two germline ends. The CDR3 is 13 amino acids. The DNA for the CDR3 is TGTGCCAGCAGTCACCGAAGGTTAGGTGGCTACACCTTC. Protein sequence: CASSHRRLGGYTF.

Only one count was recorded for this clonotype. J is TRBJ2-7 and V is TRBV6-1; 7 positions agree with TRBD2. The CDR3 is 15 amino acids. CDR1 MNHNS and CDR2 SASEGT come from the germline V gene. Germline trimming cut 5 bases from V and 6 bases from J; bases unmatched to any gene: 13. The CDR3 loop reads CASSRTRSGWSEQYF. The CDR3, as DNA: TGTGCCAGCAGTCGAACCCGTAGCGGGTGGAGCGAGCAGTACTTC.

There are a few counts of this clonotype. The chain joins TRBV6-1 to TRBJ1-6, with 10 bases identical to TRBD1. From germline, CDR1 is MNHNS and CDR2 SASEGT. V dropped 7 bases and J dropped 7; count of bases not matched to a gene: 4. This CDR3 is built from 14 residues. The CDR3 DNA follows: TGTGCCAGCAATCCGGGACAGGGGAATTCACCCCTCCACTTT. It codes for CASNPGQGNSPLHF.

The chain is built from TRBV20-1 and TRBJ1-6; 7 bases agree with TRBD1. CDR1 is DFQATT and CDR2 is SNEGSKA in the germline V gene (reference sequence). V lost 6 bases to trimming and J lost 0 bases; unmatched junction nucleotides: 8. There are 16 residues in the CDR3. CDR3 protein: CSAGTAGSSYNSPLHF. Written as DNA, the CDR3 is TGCAGTGCGGGGACAGCAGGGAGCTCCTATAATTCACCCCTCCACTTT.

This clonotype was picked up a small number of times. The chain uses TRBV4-1 and TRBJ2-7; D is perhaps TRBD2 (5 bases). Trimming took off 3 bases at V and 1 base at J, with 13 bases between the two ends. From germline, CDR1 is MGHRA and CDR2 YSYEKL. The CDR3 sequence is 15 residues long. CDR3 in amino acids: CASSHQAAGSYEQYF. The CDR3 nucleotides read TGCGCCAGCAGCCACCAAGCGGCCGGTTCCTACGAGCAGTACTTC.

The chain uses TRBV6-2 or TRBV6-3 and TRBJ2-1, with a weak D call TRBD1 (6 bases). CDR3 length: 18 residues. Per germline, CDR1 MNHEY and CDR2 SVGEGT. Between the trimmed V and J ends, which lost 7 bases and 0 bases, there was a span of 22 bases. DNA for the CDR3: TGTGCCAGCAACCCCGGGCCCTATCAGGGGAGCTCCTACAATGAGCAGTTCTTC. This sequence encodes CASNPGPYQGSSYNEQFF.

The gene calls are TRBV6-5 and TRBJ2-7; 10 bases fit TRBD2. J was trimmed by 4 bases and V by 2 bases; bases with no gene match: 11. Germline CDR1 is MNHEY and CDR2 is SVGAGI. This CDR3 comprises 17 residues. The CDR3 sequence is CASSYLGASGRQYEQYF. In DNA form, the CDR3 reads TGTGCCAGCAGTTACCTAGGGGCTAGCGGGAGACAGTACGAGCAGTACTTC.

In this sample, this clonotype turned up a few times. This chain uses TRBV2 with TRBJ1-1; D may be TRBD1 (6 bases). Germline V gives CDR1 SNHLY, CDR2 FYNNEI. Trimming took 6 bases from V and 11 from J, leaving 16 bases between them. This CDR3 has 12 amino acids. CDR3 DNA sequence: TGTGCCAGCAGCGCCCAAGGGGGATTGGCTTTCTTT. Protein sequence: CASSAQGGLAFF.

The J gene is TRBJ1-6, the V gene TRBV4-1; 7 bases agree with TRBD1. The V and J ends lost 0 bases and 0 bases, in that order; junction bases with no gene match: 11. The length of the CDR3 is 20 residues. Germline V gene lookup returns CDR1 MGHRA and CDR2 YSYEKL. The CDR3 nucleotides are TGCGCCAGCAGCCAAGATAGGGGACAGTGGGGCAGCTCCTATAATTCACCCCTCCACTTT. Its protein product is CASSQDRGQWGSSYNSPLHF.

V gene TRBV2 combines with J gene TRBJ1-5, with TRBD1 as a possible D gene (5 bases). Trimming removed 5 bases at V and 4 bases at J, with 12 bases between. Germline V gene data show CDR1 as SNHLY and CDR2 as FYNNEI. The CDR3 extends over 14 amino acids. The DNA of the CDR3 is TGTGCCAGCAGTCCCAGGGCGGGGAATCAGCCCCAGCATTTT. It specifies CASSPRAGNQPQHF.

This clonotype was counted between two and nine times. The CDR3 DNA follows: TGTGCCAGCAGCCATTCAATAGTAGCGGGAGTTCTCGAGCAGTACTTC. This sequence encodes CASSHSIVAGVLEQYF. V is TRBV7-2 and J is TRBJ2-7; 9 bases line up with TRBD2. CDR3 length equals 16 residues. The V gene's germline CDR1 is SGHTA and CDR2 FQGNSA. The ends lost 5 bases at V and 6 bases at J; junction bases unmatched: 14.

V gene TRBV28 combines with J gene TRBJ1-2; 7 bases are shared with TRBD1. From germline, CDR1 is MDHEN and CDR2 SYDVKM. This CDR3 has 17 residues. V lost 11 bases, J lost 5 bases, and 23 bases stayed unmatched. The CDR3 bases are TGTGCCGTTCCTAGGGGGGGACAGATCCACGCGGGGTATGGCTACACCTTC. Translating it yields CAVPRGGQIHAGYGYTF.

The chain recombines TRBV7-9 with TRBJ1-1; D ambiguous. With 5 bases removed from V and 8 bases from J, the gap between germline ends came to 6 bases. The CDR3 is 10 amino acids. The V gene's germline CDR1 is SEHNR and CDR2 FQNEAQ (reference sequence). CDR3 amino acids: CASSQAEAFF. The CDR3 coding sequence is TGTGCCAGCAGCCAAGCAGAAGCTTTCTTT.

The V gene is TRBV2, the J gene TRBJ2-3, with TRBD1 matching over 11 bases. Germline CDR1 is SNHLY and CDR2 is FYNNEI. Trimming at V came to 5 bases and at J to 6 bases, leaving 7 bases not matched to a gene. There are 15 residues in the CDR3. CDR3 DNA: TGTGCCAGCAGTCGGGACAGGGGGACTTTCGATACGCAGTATTTT. Translated, it gives CASSRDRGTFDTQYF.

The chain carries TRBV2 and TRBJ2-3; no clear D. The V and J ends lost 8 bases and 3 bases respectively, with 9 bases between them. The CDR3 sequence is 12 residues long. Germline V gene data show CDR1 as SNHLY and CDR2 as FYNNEI. In DNA form, the CDR3 reads TGTGCCAGCGACCGACGAACAGATACGCAGTATTTT. Encoded protein: CASDRRTDTQYF.

V gene TRBV6-2 or TRBV6-3 combines with J gene TRBJ1-5, with 9 positions matching TRBD1. Germline lookup yields CDR1 MNHEY and CDR2 SVGEGT. J lost 7 bases, V lost 5 bases, and 6 bases had no gene match. This CDR3 contains 14 residues. CDR3 bases: TGTGCCAGCAGTAATACAGGGGGCGAACAGCCCCAGCATTTT. This encodes CASSNTGGEQPQHF.

The chain couples TRBV20-1 to TRBJ1-1, with 9 positions matching TRBD1. Looked up from germline, CDR1 is DFQATT and CDR2 is SNEGSKA (reference sequence). Unmatched junction bases numbered 7, after V lost 2 bases and J lost 6 bases. The CDR3 sequence is 14 residues long. The CDR3 spells CSARYRGLISEAFF. CDR3 in DNA: TGCAGTGCTAGATACAGGGGGCTAATTTCTGAAGCTTTCTTT.

The J gene is TRBJ1-6, the V gene TRBV7-2; maybe TRBD1 (5 bases). V was pared by 1 base and J by 7 bases, with 8 bases between. CDR3 length: 14 amino acids. Germline loops: CDR1 SGHTA, CDR2 FQGNSA. This CDR3 reads CASSLEGINSPLHF. As DNA, the CDR3 is TGTGCCAGCAGCTTAGAGGGGATCAATTCACCCCTCCACTTT.

This clonotype was seen a handful of times. CDR3 sequence reads: CASSPTGGYSPLHF. DNA of the CDR3: TGTGCCAGTAGTCCCACCGGGGGGTATTCACCCCTCCACTTT. V gene TRBV19 combines with J gene TRBJ1-6; D is perhaps TRBD1 (5 bases). V gave up 5 bases and J gave up 8 bases, with 13 bases separating them. This CDR3 spans 14 amino acids. Germline V gene lookup returns CDR1 LNHDA and CDR2 SQIVND (reference sequence).

The chain carries TRBV23-1 and TRBJ1-1; D is undetermined. TRBV23-1 is filed as an ORF, its function uncertain. The CDR3 is 13 amino acids. V was clipped by 0 bases and J by 4 bases, with 6 bases between them. The CDR3: CASSQSRGTEAFF. DNA of the CDR3: TGCGCCAGCAGTCAATCGAGAGGCACTGAAGCTTTCTTT.

This clonotype has a single count. This chain links TRBV27 with TRBJ2-4; TRBD2 aligns across 9 bases. The CDR3 contains 17 residues. Germline CDR1 MNHEY, CDR2 SMNVEV (reference sequence). V shed 2 bases and J 1 base; nucleotides not matched to a gene: 6. The CDR3: CASSLTWREGAKNIQYF. CDR3 DNA: TGTGCCAGCAGTTTAACATGGCGGGAGGGGGCCAAAAACATTCAGTACTTC.

The chain carries TRBV6-5 and TRBJ2-2, with 8 nucleotides matching TRBD1. Germline-derived CDR1 and CDR2 are MNHEY and SVGAGI. The CDR3 consists of 15 residues. V shed 4 bases and J 1 base; nucleotides not matched to a gene: 2. The CDR3 bases are TGTGCCAGCAGTTTCGGACAGGGGAACACCGGGGAGCTGTTTTTT. It is translated as CASSFGQGNTGELFF.

The CDR3 sequence is CASSLTPGATGELFF. The DNA of the CDR3 is TGTGCCAGCAGCTTAACCCCTGGGGCCACCGGGGAGCTGTTTTTT. The rearrangement links TRBV11-3 to TRBJ2-2; D possibly corresponds to TRBD1 (5 bases). Germline V CDR1 and CDR2: SGHNT, YENEEA. Trimming shortened V by 2 bases and J by 4 bases, and 11 bases separated the two germline ends. The CDR3 has 15 amino acids.

The chain combines TRBV2 with TRBJ2-1; D is unresolved. This CDR3 contains 14 residues. Trimming took off 3 bases at V and 10 bases at J, with 16 bases between the two ends. Germline V lookup: CDR1 SNHLY, CDR2 FYNNEI. CDR3 DNA sequence: TGTGCCAGCAGTGATACCCCGGGCCCTGGGGAGCAGTTCTTC. It specifies CASSDTPGPGEQFF. Complete variable domain (other parts from reference TRBV2 and TRBJ2-1): EPEVTQTPSHQVTQMGQEVILRCVPISNHLYFYWYRQILGQKVEFLVSFYNNEISEKSEIFDDQFSVERPDGSNFTLKIRSTKLEDSAMYFCASSDTPGPGEQFFGPGTRLTVL.

By share, this clonotype counts as medium-sized. The chain is built from TRBV7-2 and TRBJ1-1; 8 bases line up with TRBD1. The ends lost 6 bases at V and 1 base at J; junction bases unmatched: 13. This CDR3 spans 17 amino acids. CDR1 and CDR2 (germline): SGHTA, FQGNSA. The CDR3 bases are TGTGCCAGCAGACTCGACCGGGACAGGATTACGAACACTGAAGCTTTCTTT. Translation gives CASRLDRDRITNTEAFF. The full variable domain, its missing parts supplied by reference TRBV7-2 and TRBJ1-1, is GAGVSQSPSNKVTEKGKDVELRCDPISGHTALYWYRQSLGQGLEFLIYFQGNSAPDKSGLPSDRFSAERTGGSVSTLTIQRTQQEDSAVYLCASRLDRDRITNTEAFFGQGTRLTVV.

CDR3 nucleotide sequence: TGTGCCACCAGCAGAGGGTCGGCGGGCAGGTTGGGGGGAGCTTTCTTT. Translation gives CATSRGSAGRLGGAFF. V usage is TRBV15 and J usage is TRBJ1-1; D perhaps matches TRBD1 (5 bases). Germline loops: CDR1 LNHNV, CDR2 YYDKDF (reference sequence). This CDR3 contains 16 residues. V lost 1 base and J 10 bases, leaving 22 bases between the germline ends. The full variable domain, rest sourced from reference TRBV15 and TRBJ1-1, is DAMVIQNPRYQVTQFGKPVTLSCSQTLNHNVMYWYQQKSSQAPKLLFHYYDKDFNNEADTPDNFQSRRPNTSFCFLDIRSPGLGDTAMYLCATSRGSAGRLGGAFFGQGTRLTVV.

The chain joins TRBV12-3 or TRBV12-4 to TRBJ1-2, with TRBD1 as a possible D gene (5 bases). V gave up 1 base and J gave up 3 bases, with 6 bases separating them. The CDR3 covers 13 residues. For the CDR3, the DNA is TGTGCCAGCAGTTTAGAGACAGACTATGGCTACACCTTC. This gives the protein CASSLETDYGYTF.

This chain connects TRBV2 to TRBJ1-1; no firm D call. Germline lookup yields CDR1 SNHLY and CDR2 FYNNEI. Trimming left V 5 bases short and J 1 base short, with 5 bases between. The CDR3 totals 12 residues. The CDR3 DNA reads TGTGCCAGCAGTAGGTGGAACACTGAAGCTTTCTTT. As protein: CASSRWNTEAFF.

This chain links TRBV5-1 with TRBJ1-5; 7 positions agree with TRBD1. Losses at the gene ends were 4 bases for V and 0 bases for J; bases not matched to a gene: 4. Germline values: CDR1 SGHRS, CDR2 YFSETQ. The CDR3 extends over 15 amino acids. The CDR3 is CASSRTGDSNQPQHF. CDR3 bases: TGCGCCAGCAGCCGAACAGGGGATAGCAATCAGCCCCAGCATTTT.